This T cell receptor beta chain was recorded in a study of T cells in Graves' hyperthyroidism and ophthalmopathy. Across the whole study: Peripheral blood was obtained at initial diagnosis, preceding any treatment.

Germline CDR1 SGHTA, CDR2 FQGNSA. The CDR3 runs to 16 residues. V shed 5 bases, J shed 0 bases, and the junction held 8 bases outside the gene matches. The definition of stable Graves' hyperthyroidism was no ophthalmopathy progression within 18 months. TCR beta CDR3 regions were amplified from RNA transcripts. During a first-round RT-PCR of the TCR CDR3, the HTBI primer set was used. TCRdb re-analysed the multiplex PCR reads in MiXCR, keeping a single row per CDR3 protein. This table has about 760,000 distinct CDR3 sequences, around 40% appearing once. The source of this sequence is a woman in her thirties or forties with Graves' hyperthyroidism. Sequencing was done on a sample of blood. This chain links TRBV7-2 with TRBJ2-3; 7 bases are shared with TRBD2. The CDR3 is CASSQDKRGSTDTQYF. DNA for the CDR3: TGTGCCAGCAGCCAAGATAAGCGGGGCAGCACAGATACGCAGTATTTT. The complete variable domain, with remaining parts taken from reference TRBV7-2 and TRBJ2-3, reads GAGVSQSPSNKVTEKGKDVELRCDPISGHTALYWYRQSLGQGLEFLIYFQGNSAPDKSGLPSDRFSAERTGGSVSTLTIQRTQQEDSAVYLCASSQDKRGSTDTQYFGPGTRLTVL.